This T cell receptor (beta chain) originates from a study of cytomegalovirus exposure and HLA in healthy donors. The PCR employed 60 Vbeta primers together with 13 Jbeta primers. TCRdb's copy holds only in-frame clones and misses some; the assay was immunoSEQ multiplex PCR. This table has fewer than 90,000 clones, about 67% appearing once. The TCR was taken from a man between 35 and 55 years old in good health and CMV-seropositive. Source material: PBMCs.

The CDR3 protein is CASSLDRGPHYEQYF. The CDR3 DNA reads as TGTGCCAGCAGCCTCGACAGGGGGCCTCACTACGAGCAGTACTTC. V is TRBV9 and J is TRBJ2-7, with 10 positions matching TRBD1. The CDR3 contains 15 residues. The germline gives CDR1 SGDLS, CDR2 YYNGEE. Trimming at V came to 4 bases and at J to 3 bases, leaving 7 bases not matched to a gene.